This T cell receptor beta chain was identified during a study of blood T cell repertoires in COVID-19. Across the whole study: Samples came from the United States, Italy and Spain, spanning acute and convalescent COVID-19. T cells, B-cell-depleted T cells, or PBMCs supplied cDNA or gDNA.

Authors' analysis steps: Amplification with reference gene primers provided the estimates of nucleated cell counts. Generated by immunoSEQ multiplex PCR, the TCRdb table keeps only in-frame clones and is missing some. The D gene and trimming were derived from the DNA, and the V and J assignments and clone size from that table. The sample lists some 40,000 clones, roughly 80% occurring once. The CDR3 totals 13 residues. The V end lost 7 bases, the J end lost 5 bases, and 11 bases lay between the germline ends. The chain recombines TRBV12-3 or TRBV12-4 with TRBJ2-2; D is possibly TRBD2 (5 bases). The sequence was obtained from a human donor in a cohort sampled during active COVID-19. The sequencing sample was made of peripheral blood. DNA for the CDR3: TGTGCCAGCACCCCGCCGGGGACCGGGGAGCTGTTTTTT. Residues: CASTPPGTGELFF.